This TCR beta chain was sequenced for a study of T cell responses to AZD1222 COVID-19 vaccine. Trimming took off 5 bases at V and 1 base at J, with 14 bases between the two ends. Germline assignment: CDR1 SGHTA and CDR2 FQGNSA. The CDR3 consists of 15 residues. TCRdb keeps only in-frame clones here, not all; method: immunoSEQ multiplex PCR. The sample has about 160,000 clones, 88% seen once. The sequence was obtained from an adult in good health. Sequenced here: peripheral blood, sampled on day 0 of AZD1222 vaccination. The chain carries TRBV7-2 and TRBJ1-1; maybe TRBD1 (5 bases). The CDR3 protein is CASSATGTGNTEAFF. DNA of the CDR3: TGTGCCAGCAGCGCCACCGGGACGGGGAACACTGAAGCTTTCTTT.